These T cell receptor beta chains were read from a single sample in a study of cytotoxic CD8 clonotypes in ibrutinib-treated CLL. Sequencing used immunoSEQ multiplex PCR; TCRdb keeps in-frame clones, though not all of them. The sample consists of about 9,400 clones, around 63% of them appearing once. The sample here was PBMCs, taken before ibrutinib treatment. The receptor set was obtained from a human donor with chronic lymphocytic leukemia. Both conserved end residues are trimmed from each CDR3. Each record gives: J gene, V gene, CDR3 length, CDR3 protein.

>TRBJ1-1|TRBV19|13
ASNPISGLNTEAF
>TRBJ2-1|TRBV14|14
ASSPLGEALYNEQF
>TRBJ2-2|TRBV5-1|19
ASSPVPQPGLAGVNTGELF
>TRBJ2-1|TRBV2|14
ASSERPGGSYNEQF
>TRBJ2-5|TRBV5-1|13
ASSLGSSGWETQY
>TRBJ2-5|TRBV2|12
ASSVQGNQETQY
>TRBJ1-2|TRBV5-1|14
ASSLAMMGPTEGYT
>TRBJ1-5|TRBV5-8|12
ASSLEEGRQPQH
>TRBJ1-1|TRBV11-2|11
ASRWAGGTEAF
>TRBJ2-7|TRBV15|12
ATSMTVGSYEQY
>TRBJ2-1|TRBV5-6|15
ASSLPPGLAGDNEQF
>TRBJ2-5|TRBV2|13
ASSEDRGTSETQY
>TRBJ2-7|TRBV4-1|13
ASSLEQGPQSEQY
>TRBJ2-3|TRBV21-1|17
ASSMDRVELAGETEEQY
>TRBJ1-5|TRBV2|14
ASNSQGAVGNQPQH
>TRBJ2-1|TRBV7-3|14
ASSPSGAASGGEQF
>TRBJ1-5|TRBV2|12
ASGGQGFNQPQH
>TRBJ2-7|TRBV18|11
ASSPDSSYEQY
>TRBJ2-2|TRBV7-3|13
ASSLSGGVTGELF
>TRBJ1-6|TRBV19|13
ASSSHSTGNSPLH
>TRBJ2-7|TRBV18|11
ASSPGRSYEQY
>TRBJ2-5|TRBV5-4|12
ASSWKGQGETQY
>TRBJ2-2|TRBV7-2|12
ASSLGQGVRELF
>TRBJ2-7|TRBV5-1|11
ASSLYSYYEQY
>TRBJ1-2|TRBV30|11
AWSRDSYYGYT
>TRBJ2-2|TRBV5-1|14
ASSSLGGSNTGELF
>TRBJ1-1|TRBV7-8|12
ASSLTGSNTEAF
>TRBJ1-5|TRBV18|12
ASSREAGRDPQH
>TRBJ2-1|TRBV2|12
ASSEHWSGNEQF
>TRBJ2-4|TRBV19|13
ASSIIGTGADIQY
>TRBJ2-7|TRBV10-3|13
AISESGQGAYEQY
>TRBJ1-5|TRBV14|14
ASSPKSPDREGPQH
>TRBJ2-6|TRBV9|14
ASSLLSGGLGNVLT
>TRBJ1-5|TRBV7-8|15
ASSLVPRIYSNQPQH
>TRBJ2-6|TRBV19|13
ASKTVGSGANVLT
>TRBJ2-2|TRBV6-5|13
ASSYSSSRAGELF
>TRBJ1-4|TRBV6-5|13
ASSRGGIGGEKLF
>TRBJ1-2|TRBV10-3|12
AISPDRNGDGYT
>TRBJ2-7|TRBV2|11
ASTQREEGEQY
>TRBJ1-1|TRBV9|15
ASSAKPVPTGSTEAF
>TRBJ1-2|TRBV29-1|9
SVSGDYGYT
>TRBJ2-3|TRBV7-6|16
ASSRGNLAGGFMNTQY
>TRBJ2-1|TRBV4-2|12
ASSTRTTDYEQF
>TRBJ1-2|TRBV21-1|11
ASSEEGNYGYT
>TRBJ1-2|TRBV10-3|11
AIRATAPYGYT
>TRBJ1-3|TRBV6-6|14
ASSSPVTRSGNTIY
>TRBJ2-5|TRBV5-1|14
ASSSQQGLRRETQY
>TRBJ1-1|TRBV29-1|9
SVGGLLEAF
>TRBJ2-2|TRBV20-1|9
SASRIGELF